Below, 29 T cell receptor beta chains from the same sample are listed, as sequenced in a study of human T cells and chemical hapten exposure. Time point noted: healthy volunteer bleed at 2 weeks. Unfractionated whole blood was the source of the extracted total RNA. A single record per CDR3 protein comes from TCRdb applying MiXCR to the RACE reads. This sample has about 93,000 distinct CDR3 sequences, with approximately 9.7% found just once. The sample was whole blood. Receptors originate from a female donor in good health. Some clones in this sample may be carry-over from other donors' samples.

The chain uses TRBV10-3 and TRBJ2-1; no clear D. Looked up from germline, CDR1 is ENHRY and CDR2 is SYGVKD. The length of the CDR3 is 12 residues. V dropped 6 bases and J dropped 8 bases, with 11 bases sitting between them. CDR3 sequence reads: CAIRGLRDEQFF. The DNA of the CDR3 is TGTGCCATCAGGGGTCTACGGGATGAGCAGTTCTTC.

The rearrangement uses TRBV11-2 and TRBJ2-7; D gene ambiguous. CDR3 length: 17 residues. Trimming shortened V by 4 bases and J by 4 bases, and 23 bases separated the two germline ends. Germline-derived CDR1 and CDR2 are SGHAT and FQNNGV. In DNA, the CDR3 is TGTGCCAGCAGCTCCAACCGTGGGCGCTCACCCATTTACGAGCAGTACTTC. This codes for CASSSNRGRSPIYEQYF.

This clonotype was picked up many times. CDR3 nucleotides: TGCGCCAGCAGTCACCCGCGGTGGGGCCATGAAGCTTTCTTT. This translates into CASSHPRWGHEAFF. The V call is TRBV23-1, the J call TRBJ1-1, with a possible D match to TRBD1 (5 bases). TRBV23-1 is labeled an ORF, and its function is uncertain. The CDR3 spans 14 residues. V was trimmed by 3 bases and J by 7 bases, leaving 15 bases between them.

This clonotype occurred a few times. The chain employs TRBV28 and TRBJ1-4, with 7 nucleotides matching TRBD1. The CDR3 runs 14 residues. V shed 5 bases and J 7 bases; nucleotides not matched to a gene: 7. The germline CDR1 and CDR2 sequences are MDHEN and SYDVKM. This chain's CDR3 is CASSHGTAIEKLFF. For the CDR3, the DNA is TGTGCCAGCAGTCACGGGACAGCGATTGAAAAACTGTTTTTT. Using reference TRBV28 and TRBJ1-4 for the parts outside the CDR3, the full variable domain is DVKVTQSSRYLVKRTGEKVFLECVQDMDHENMFWYRQDPGLGLRLIYFSYDVKMKEKGDIPEGYSVSREKKERFSLILESASTNQTSMYLCASSHGTAIEKLFFGSGTQLSVL.

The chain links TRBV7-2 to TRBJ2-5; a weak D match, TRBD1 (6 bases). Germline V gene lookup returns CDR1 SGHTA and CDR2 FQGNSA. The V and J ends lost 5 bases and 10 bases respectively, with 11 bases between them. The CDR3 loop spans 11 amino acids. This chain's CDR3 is CASSPDRYQYF. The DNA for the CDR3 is TGTGCCAGCAGCCCCGACAGGTACCAGTACTTC. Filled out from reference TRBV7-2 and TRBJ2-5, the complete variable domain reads GAGVSQSPSNKVTEKGKDVELRCDPISGHTALYWYRQSLGQGLEFLIYFQGNSAPDKSGLPSDRFSAERTGGSVSTLTIQRTQQEDSAVYLCASSPDRYQYFGPGTRLLVL.

The CDR3 region has the DNA TGTGCCACCAGCACCCCCCGGGGCGGATTCTACGAGCAGTACTTC. It is translated as CATSTPRGGFYEQYF. The chain is built from TRBV15 and TRBJ2-7; D possibly uses TRBD1 or TRBD2 (5 bases each). Germline CDR1 reads LNHNV; CDR2 reads YYDKDF (reference sequence). Trimming took 4 bases from V and 3 from J, leaving 16 bases between them. There are 15 residues in the CDR3. The variable domain in full, with the rest retrieved from reference TRBV15 and TRBJ2-7, is DAMVIQNPRYQVTQFGKPVTLSCSQTLNHNVMYWYQQKSSQAPKLLFHYYDKDFNNEADTPDNFQSRRPNTSFCFLDIRSPGLGDTAMYLCATSTPRGGFYEQYFGPGTRLTVT.

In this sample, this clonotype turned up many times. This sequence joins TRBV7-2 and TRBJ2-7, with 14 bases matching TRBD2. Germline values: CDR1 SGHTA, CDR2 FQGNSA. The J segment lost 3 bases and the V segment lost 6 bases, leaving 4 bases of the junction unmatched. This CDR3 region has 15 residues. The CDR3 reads CASSRGLAGGYEQYF. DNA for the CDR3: TGTGCCAGCAGTCGTGGACTAGCGGGAGGCTACGAGCAGTACTTC.

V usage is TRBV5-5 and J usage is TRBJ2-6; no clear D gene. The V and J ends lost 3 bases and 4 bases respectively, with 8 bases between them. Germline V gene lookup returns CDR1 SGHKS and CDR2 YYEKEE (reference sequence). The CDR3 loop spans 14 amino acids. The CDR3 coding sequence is TGTGCCAGCAGCTATCAGGCCGGGGCCAACGTCCTGACTTTC. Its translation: CASSYQAGANVLTF.

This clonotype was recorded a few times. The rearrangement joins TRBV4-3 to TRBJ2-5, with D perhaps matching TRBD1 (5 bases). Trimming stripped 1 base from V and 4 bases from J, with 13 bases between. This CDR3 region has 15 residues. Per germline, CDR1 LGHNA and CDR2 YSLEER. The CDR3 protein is CASSQGQGSAETQYF. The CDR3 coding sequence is TGCGCCAGCAGCCAAGGTCAGGGCTCGGCAGAGACCCAGTACTTC.

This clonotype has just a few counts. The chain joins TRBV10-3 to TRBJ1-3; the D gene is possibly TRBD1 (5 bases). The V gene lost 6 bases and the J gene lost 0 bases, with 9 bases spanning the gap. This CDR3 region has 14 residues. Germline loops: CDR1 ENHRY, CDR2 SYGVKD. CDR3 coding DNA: TGTGCCATCAGCGGGACCGACTCTGGAAACACCATATATTTT. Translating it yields CAISGTDSGNTIYF.

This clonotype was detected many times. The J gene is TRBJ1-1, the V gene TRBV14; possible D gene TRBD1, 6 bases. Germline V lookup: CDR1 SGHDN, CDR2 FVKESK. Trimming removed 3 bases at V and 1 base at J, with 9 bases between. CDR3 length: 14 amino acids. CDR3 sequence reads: CASSQGHANTEAFF. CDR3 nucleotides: TGTGCCAGCAGCCAGGGACACGCGAACACTGAAGCTTTCTTT.

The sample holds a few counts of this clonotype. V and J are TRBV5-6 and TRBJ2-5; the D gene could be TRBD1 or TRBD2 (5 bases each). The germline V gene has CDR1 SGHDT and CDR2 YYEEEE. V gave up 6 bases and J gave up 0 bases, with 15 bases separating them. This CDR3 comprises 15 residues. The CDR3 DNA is TGTGCCAGCACCGGGACGGATTGGTACCAAGAGACCCAGTACTTC. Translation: CASTGTDWYQETQYF.

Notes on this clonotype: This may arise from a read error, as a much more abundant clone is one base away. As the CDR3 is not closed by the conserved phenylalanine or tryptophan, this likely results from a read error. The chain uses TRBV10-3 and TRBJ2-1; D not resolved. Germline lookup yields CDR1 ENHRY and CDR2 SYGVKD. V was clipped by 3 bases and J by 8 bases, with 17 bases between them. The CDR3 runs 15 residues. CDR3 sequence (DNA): TGTGCCATCAGTGATGACTCTTTAGAGGTGCATGAGCAGTTCTTA. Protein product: CAISDDSLEVHEQFL.

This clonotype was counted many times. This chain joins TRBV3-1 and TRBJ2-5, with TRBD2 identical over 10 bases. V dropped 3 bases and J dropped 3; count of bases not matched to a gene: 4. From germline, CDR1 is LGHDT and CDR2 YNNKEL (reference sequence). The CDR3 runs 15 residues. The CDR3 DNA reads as TGTGCCAGCAGCCATCGGACTAGCGGTGAAGAGACCCAGTACTTC. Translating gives CASSHRTSGEETQYF.

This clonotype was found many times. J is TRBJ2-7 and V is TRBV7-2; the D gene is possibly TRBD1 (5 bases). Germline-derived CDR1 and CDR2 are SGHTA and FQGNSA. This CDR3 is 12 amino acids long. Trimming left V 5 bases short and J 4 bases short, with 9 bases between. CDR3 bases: TGTGCCAGCAGCCCAGGGTGGTACGAGCAGTACTTC. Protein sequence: CASSPGWYEQYF.

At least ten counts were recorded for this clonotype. The CDR3 reads CASSLGGYTDTQYF. CDR3 sequence (DNA): TGTGCCAGCAGTTTAGGAGGATACACAGATACGCAGTATTTT. The J gene is TRBJ2-3, the V gene TRBV6-1; D possibly corresponds to TRBD2 (5 bases). Germline CDR1 is MNHNS and CDR2 is SASEGT. The length of the CDR3 is 14 residues. V was shortened by 5 bases and J by 2 bases, with 11 bases between the two germline ends.

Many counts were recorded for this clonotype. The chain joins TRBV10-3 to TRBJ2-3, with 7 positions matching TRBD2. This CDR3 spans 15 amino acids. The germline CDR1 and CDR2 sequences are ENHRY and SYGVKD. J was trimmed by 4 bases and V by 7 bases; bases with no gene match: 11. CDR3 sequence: CAIKTTLADPDTQYF. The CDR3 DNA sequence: TGTGCCATCAAGACCACTCTAGCGGATCCAGATACGCAGTATTTT.

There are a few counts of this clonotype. The CDR3 nucleotides read TGTGCCAGCAGCACAACAGCCGCTAATGAAAAACTGTTTTTT. Residues: CASSTTAANEKLFF. The J gene is TRBJ1-4, the V gene TRBV28; D not certain. The germline V gene has CDR1 MDHEN and CDR2 SYDVKM. The CDR3 extends over 14 amino acids. V dropped 6 bases and J dropped 3 bases, with 11 bases sitting between them. Full variable domain (outside the CDR3, taken from reference TRBV28 and TRBJ1-4): DVKVTQSSRYLVKRTGEKVFLECVQDMDHENMFWYRQDPGLGLRLIYFSYDVKMKEKGDIPEGYSVSREKKERFSLILESASTNQTSMYLCASSTTAANEKLFFGSGTQLSVL.

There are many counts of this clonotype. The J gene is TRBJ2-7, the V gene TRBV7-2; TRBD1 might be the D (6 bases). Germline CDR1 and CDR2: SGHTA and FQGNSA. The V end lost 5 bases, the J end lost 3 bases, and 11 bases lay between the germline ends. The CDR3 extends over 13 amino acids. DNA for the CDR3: TGTGCCAGCAGCCTGAACAGGGTCTACGAGCAGTACTTC. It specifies CASSLNRVYEQYF. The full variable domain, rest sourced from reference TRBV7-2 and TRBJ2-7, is GAGVSQSPSNKVTEKGKDVELRCDPISGHTALYWYRQSLGQGLEFLIYFQGNSAPDKSGLPSDRFSAERTGGSVSTLTIQRTQQEDSAVYLCASSLNRVYEQYFGPGTRLTVT.

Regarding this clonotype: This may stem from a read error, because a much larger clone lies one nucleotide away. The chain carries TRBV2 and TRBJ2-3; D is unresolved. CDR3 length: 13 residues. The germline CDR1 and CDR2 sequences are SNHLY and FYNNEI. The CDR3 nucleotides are TGTGCCAGGAGTGAGCCTTTCACAGATACGCAGTATTTT. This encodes CARSEPFTDTQYF. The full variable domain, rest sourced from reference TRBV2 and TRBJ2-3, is EPEVTQTPSHQVTQMGQEVILRCVPISNHLYFYWYRQILGQKVEFLVSFYNNEISEKSEIFDDQFSVERPDGSNFTLKIRSTKLEDSAMYFCARSEPFTDTQYFGPGTRLTVL.

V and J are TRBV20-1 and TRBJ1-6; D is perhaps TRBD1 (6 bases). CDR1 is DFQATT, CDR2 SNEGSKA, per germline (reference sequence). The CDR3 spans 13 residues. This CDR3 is CSLGAALNSPLHF. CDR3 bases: TGCAGCCTGGGGGCGGCTCTCAATTCACCCCTCCACTTT.

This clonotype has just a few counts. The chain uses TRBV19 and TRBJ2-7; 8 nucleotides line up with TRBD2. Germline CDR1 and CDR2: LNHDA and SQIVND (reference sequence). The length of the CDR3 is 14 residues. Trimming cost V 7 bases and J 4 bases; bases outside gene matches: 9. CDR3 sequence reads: CASTPGGSVYEQYF. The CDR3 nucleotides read TGTGCCAGTACCCCGGGAGGGAGTGTATACGAGCAGTACTTC.

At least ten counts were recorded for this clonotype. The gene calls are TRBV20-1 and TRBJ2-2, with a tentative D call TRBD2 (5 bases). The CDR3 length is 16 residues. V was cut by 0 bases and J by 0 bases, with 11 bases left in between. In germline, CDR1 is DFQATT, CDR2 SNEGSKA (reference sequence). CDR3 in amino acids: CSARDLRTANTGELFF. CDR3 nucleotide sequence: TGCAGTGCTAGAGATCTAAGGACTGCGAACACCGGGGAGCTGTTTTTT.

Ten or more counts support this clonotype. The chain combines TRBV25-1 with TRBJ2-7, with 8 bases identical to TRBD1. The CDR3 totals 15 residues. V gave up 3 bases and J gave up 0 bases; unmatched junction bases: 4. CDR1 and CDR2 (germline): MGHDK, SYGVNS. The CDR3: CASSDRDRSSYEQYF. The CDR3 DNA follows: TGTGCCAGCAGTGACCGGGACAGGAGCTCCTACGAGCAGTACTTC.

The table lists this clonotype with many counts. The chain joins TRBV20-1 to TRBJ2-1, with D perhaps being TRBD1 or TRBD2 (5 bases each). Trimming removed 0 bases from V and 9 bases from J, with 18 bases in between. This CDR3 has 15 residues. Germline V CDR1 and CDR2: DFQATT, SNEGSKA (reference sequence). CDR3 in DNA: TGCAGTGCTAGAGATTTACCGACCCTGAGGGGTGAGCAGTTCTTC. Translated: CSARDLPTLRGEQFF.

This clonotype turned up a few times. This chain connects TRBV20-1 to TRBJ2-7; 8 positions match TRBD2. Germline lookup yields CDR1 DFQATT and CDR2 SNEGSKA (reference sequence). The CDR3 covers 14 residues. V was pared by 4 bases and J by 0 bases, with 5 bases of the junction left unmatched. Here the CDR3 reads CSAIGRGNSYEQYF. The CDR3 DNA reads TGCAGTGCTATCGGGAGGGGAAACTCCTACGAGCAGTACTTC.

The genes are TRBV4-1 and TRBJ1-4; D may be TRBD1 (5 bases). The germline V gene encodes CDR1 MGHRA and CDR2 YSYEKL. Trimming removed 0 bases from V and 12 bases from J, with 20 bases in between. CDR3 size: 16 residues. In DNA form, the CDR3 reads TGCGCCAGCAGCCAAGAGGGTCTCGGACAAACGGGGGAACTGTTTTTT. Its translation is CASSQEGLGQTGELFF.

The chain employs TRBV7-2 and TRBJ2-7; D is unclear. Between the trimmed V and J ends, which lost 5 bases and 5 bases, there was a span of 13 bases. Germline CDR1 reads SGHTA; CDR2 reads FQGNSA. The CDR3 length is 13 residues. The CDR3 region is CASSLGPANEQYF. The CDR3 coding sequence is TGTGCCAGCAGCCTCGGACCGGCCAACGAGCAGTACTTC.

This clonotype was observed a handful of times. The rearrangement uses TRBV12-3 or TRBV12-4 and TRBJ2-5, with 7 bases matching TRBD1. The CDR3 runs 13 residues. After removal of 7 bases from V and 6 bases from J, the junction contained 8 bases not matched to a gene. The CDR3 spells CASTLGGAKTQYF. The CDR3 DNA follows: TGTGCCAGCACCTTAGGGGGCGCGAAGACCCAGTACTTC.